These T cell receptor beta chains were read from a single sample in a study of shared clonotypes between healthy human individuals. Method: immunoSEQ multiplex PCR; TCRdb's copy keeps in-frame clones and lacks some. Of about 2.1 million clones listed, about 94% are singletons. The sequencing sample was made of naive CD8+ T cells from PBMCs. These receptors were taken from a man aged 18 to 29 in good health. Some clones in this sample may be carry-over from other donors' samples. The CDR3 runs from the conserved cysteine through the conserved F or W. A D gene is named only where the DNA matches it firmly. Expanded clones get a size class; other rows say once, few or many, or leave the size out.

V: TRBV30; D: TRBD1; J: TRBJ2-7; size: -; DNA: TGTGCCTGGGGTGACAGGGCTGTTTACGAGCAGTACTTC; CDR3: CAWGDRAVYEQYF
V: TRBV28; D: -; J: TRBJ2-4; size: -; DNA: TGTGCCAGCAGTTTATCACAGGGACGGGGAAACATTCAGTACTTC; CDR3: CASSLSQGRGNIQYF
V: TRBV14; D: TRBD2; J: TRBJ2-7; size: -; DNA: TGTGCCAGCAGCCAATTCACGACTAGCGAAAATTCCTACGAGCAGTACTTC; CDR3: CASSQFTTSENSYEQYF
V: TRBV5-4; D: -; J: TRBJ2-1; size: -; DNA: TGTGCCAGCAGGGGCAATGAGCAGTTCTTC; CDR3: CASRGNEQFF
V: TRBV11-2; D: -; J: TRBJ2-6; size: -; DNA: TGTGCCAGCAGCTTATACGAGAGATCTGGGGCCAACGTCCTGACTTTC; CDR3: CASSLYERSGANVLTF
V: TRBV7-2; D: TRBD2; J: TRBJ2-3; size: -; DNA: TGTGCCAGCAGCTCCTTTCGAAGAGCGGGAGGAGGGGCAGATACGCAGTATTTT; CDR3: CASSSFRRAGGGADTQYF
V: TRBV25-1; D: -; J: TRBJ2-2; size: -; DNA: TGTGCCAGCAGTGTGGGAGGAAGCACCGGGGAGCTGTTTTTT; CDR3: CASSVGGSTGELFF
V: TRBV18; D: -; J: TRBJ1-1; size: -; DNA: TGTGCCAGCTCACCTCCGGGGCCCGGCGGCACTGAAGCTTTCTTT; CDR3: CASSPPGPGGTEAFF
V: TRBV9; D: TRBD2; J: TRBJ2-3; size: -; DNA: TGTGCCAGCAGCGTAGGGACTAGTGGCACGCAGTATTTT; CDR3: CASSVGTSGTQYF
V: TRBV27; D: TRBD1; J: TRBJ1-2; size: -; DNA: TGTGCCAGCAGTCCATCCCAGGGGGCGGTGAACTATGGCTACACCTTC; CDR3: CASSPSQGAVNYGYTF
V: TRBV28; D: -; J: TRBJ1-1; size: few; DNA: TGTGCCAGCAGTTTGGCCAGGCGAAACACTGAAGCTTTCTTT; CDR3: CASSLARRNTEAFF
V: TRBV5-8; D: -; J: TRBJ1-1; size: -; DNA: TGTGCCAGCAGCGGGCCGAGAGGGTCGTCGGGAACTGAAGCTTTCTTT; CDR3: CASSGPRGSSGTEAFF
V: TRBV29-1; D: TRBD2; J: TRBJ2-1; size: -; DNA: TGCAGCGCTAACGGACTAGCGGGAGCCTACAATGAGCAGTTCTTC; CDR3: CSANGLAGAYNEQFF
V: TRBV9; D: TRBD1; J: TRBJ2-3; size: once; DNA: TGTGCCAGCGCCCCAGGGGGCGCAGTGTGGACGCAGTATTTT; CDR3: CASAPGGAVWTQYF
V: TRBV27; D: -; J: TRBJ2-1; size: -; DNA: TGTGCCAGCAGTTTAGCGGGATACAATGAGCAGTTCTTC; CDR3: CASSLAGYNEQFF
V: TRBV6-5; D: -; J: TRBJ2-1; size: -; DNA: TGTGCCAGCAGTAACCCCCACGGGAGCGATGAGCAGTTCTTC; CDR3: CASSNPHGSDEQFF
V: TRBV13; D: -; J: TRBJ2-2; size: -; DNA: TGTGCCAGCAGCCCCGGGCGGTCGGGCACCGGGGAGCTGTTTTTT; CDR3: CASSPGRSGTGELFF
V: TRBV30; D: TRBD1; J: TRBJ2-7; size: -; DNA: TGTGCCTGGAGCCTACCAAAGACAGGGGCCTACGAGCAGTACTTC; CDR3: CAWSLPKTGAYEQYF
V: TRBV27; D: -; J: TRBJ2-7; size: -; DNA: TGTGCCAGCAGTATACTAGGGGGGCCCTACGAGCAGTACTTC; CDR3: CASSILGGPYEQYF
V: TRBV9; D: -; J: TRBJ2-7; size: -; DNA: TGTGCCAGCAGCCCGAGTAGTCCCCCCTCCTACGAGCAGTACTTC; CDR3: CASSPSSPPSYEQYF
V: TRBV9; D: -; J: TRBJ2-5; size: -; DNA: TGTGCCAGCAGCGAGGGGCTGGTTAGGCAAGAGACCCAGTACTTC; CDR3: CASSEGLVRQETQYF
V: TRBV9; D: TRBD1; J: TRBJ2-5; size: -; DNA: TGTGCCAGCAGCCCTCCCCGGACAGGGTACCAAGAGACCCAGTACTTC; CDR3: CASSPPRTGYQETQYF
V: TRBV27; D: -; J: TRBJ1-1; size: -; DNA: TGTGCCAGCAGTTCTTACCAGGGTCAGGACACTGAAGCTTTCTTT; CDR3: CASSSYQGQDTEAFF
V: TRBV6-5; D: TRBD1; J: TRBJ2-5; size: once; DNA: TGTGCCAGCAGTTGGGGACAGTTCGAGTACTTC; CDR3: CASSWGQFEYF
V: TRBV9; D: TRBD2; J: TRBJ2-5; size: -; DNA: TGTGCCAGCACCCCGGGTAGCGGGAGGGCCAAGGAGACCCAGTACTTC; CDR3: CASTPGSGRAKETQYF
V: TRBV14; D: TRBD1; J: TRBJ1-4; size: -; DNA: TGTGCCAGCAGCCACGGACAGGGGGCGTTAACTAATGAAAAACTGTTTTTT; CDR3: CASSHGQGALTNEKLFF
V: TRBV2; D: -; J: TRBJ1-5; size: -; DNA: TGTGCCAGCAGTGGGGGAGGGTTCAATCAGCCCCAGCATTTT; CDR3: CASSGGGFNQPQHF
V: TRBV5-4; D: -; J: TRBJ2-7; size: -; DNA: TGTGCCAGCAGCTTGTTTGACGGAGCCTACGAGCAGTACTTC; CDR3: CASSLFDGAYEQYF
V: TRBV27; D: -; J: TRBJ2-7; size: -; DNA: TGTGCCAGCAGCCCCCCCTCCCTGGGGTACTTC; CDR3: CASSPPSLGYF
V: TRBV27; D: -; J: TRBJ2-7; size: -; DNA: TGTGCCAGCATACCTCCGACAGGTAACGAGCAGTACTTC; CDR3: CASIPPTGNEQYF
V: TRBV10-2; D: -; J: TRBJ1-5; size: -; DNA: TGCGCCAGCAGGCCCGACAGTGGGACAAATCAGCCCCAGCATTTT; CDR3: CASRPDSGTNQPQHF
V: TRBV27; D: -; J: TRBJ1-2; size: -; DNA: TGTGCCAGCAGTCAACACCCCGGGACGGATTCCAGATATGGCTACACCTTC; CDR3: CASSQHPGTDSRYGYTF
V: TRBV9; D: -; J: TRBJ2-5; size: -; DNA: TGTGCCAGCAGCGTTGACAGCCTCCAAGAGACCCAGTACTTC; CDR3: CASSVDSLQETQYF
V: TRBV15; D: -; J: TRBJ1-1; size: few; DNA: TGTGCCACCAGCCGGGGGGTGAACACTGAAGCTTTCTTT; CDR3: CATSRGVNTEAFF
V: TRBV25-1; D: -; J: TRBJ1-1; size: -; DNA: TGTGCCAGCAGTGTAGCAGGTACTGAAGCTTTCTTT; CDR3: CASSVAGTEAFF
V: TRBV6-5; D: -; J: TRBJ1-2; size: -; DNA: TGTGCCAGCAGTCCCGGGAACTATGGCTACACCTTC; CDR3: CASSPGNYGYTF
V: TRBV7-2; D: -; J: TRBJ2-4; size: -; DNA: TGTGCCAGCAGCTTACGTCTGCCTGGGCAGGTACTAGCCAAAAACATTCAGTACTTC; CDR3: CASSLRLPGQVLAKNIQYF
V: TRBV11-2; D: -; J: TRBJ1-5; size: -; DNA: TGTGCCAGCAGCCTCGGCGGAGGGCTAGAGCCCCAGCATTTT; CDR3: CASSLGGGLEPQHF
V: TRBV7-9; D: -; J: TRBJ2-5; size: -; DNA: TGTGCCAGCAGCTTAGCGGACGAGACCCAGTACTTC; CDR3: CASSLADETQYF
V: TRBV5-5; D: TRBD2; J: TRBJ2-3; size: -; DNA: TGTGCCAGCAGCCAACAGACTAGCGGGAAGACTACAGATACGCAGTATTTT; CDR3: CASSQQTSGKTTDTQYF
V: TRBV27; D: TRBD1; J: TRBJ2-7; size: -; DNA: TGTGCCAGCAGTTCCCGGGACAGGGGGCGCGAGCAGTACTTC; CDR3: CASSSRDRGREQYF
V: TRBV4-1; D: TRBD2; J: TRBJ2-2; size: -; DNA: TGCGCCAGTGCTTCGCGGGAGGGCCCCGGGGAGCTGTTTTTT; CDR3: CASASREGPGELFF
V: TRBV19; D: -; J: TRBJ2-5; size: -; DNA: TGTGCCCCCGTTATAAGAGAGACCCAGTACTTC; CDR3: CAPVIRETQYF
V: TRBV4-3; D: -; J: TRBJ1-3; size: -; DNA: TGCGCCAGCAGCCCGCGGCTCTCTGGAAACACCATATATTTT; CDR3: CASSPRLSGNTIYF
V: TRBV10-3; D: TRBD1; J: TRBJ1-2; size: once; DNA: TGTGCCATCAGCACAACAGGGGGTAACTATGGCTACACCTTC; CDR3: CAISTTGGNYGYTF
V: TRBV27; D: -; J: TRBJ1-2; size: -; DNA: TGTGCCAGCAGTTTATCCCTTTGGGGGAACTATGGCTACACCTTC; CDR3: CASSLSLWGNYGYTF
V: TRBV28; D: -; J: TRBJ1-1; size: -; DNA: TGTGCCAGCAGACGGGGCGTTGAAGCTTTCTTT; CDR3: CASRRGVEAFF
V: TRBV18; D: -; J: TRBJ2-7; size: -; DNA: TGTGCCAGCTCACCACGGGTCCCATCGGACCACGAGCAGTACTTC; CDR3: CASSPRVPSDHEQYF
V: TRBV21-1; D: -; J: TRBJ2-7; size: -; DNA: TGTGCCAGCAGTCGGAGCTACCGGAGGATCGGCTACGAGCAGTACTTC; CDR3: CASSRSYRRIGYEQYF
V: TRBV28; D: TRBD2; J: TRBJ2-7; size: -; DNA: TGTGCCAGCAGTCCTAGACTAGCGGGAGTCGACGAGCAGTACTTC; CDR3: CASSPRLAGVDEQYF
V: TRBV6-5; D: -; J: TRBJ2-7; size: -; DNA: TGTGCCAGCAGTTACCGGTCCGGGCGGGGACCCTACGAGCAGTACTTC; CDR3: CASSYRSGRGPYEQYF